This entry features one T cell receptor beta chain sequence. Its target is not known. TCRdb re-called the 5' RACE reads through MiXCR, storing one row per CDR3 protein. Of 800,000 to 900,000 distinct CDR3 sequences in the sample, roughly 10% were seen once. This sample is drawn from a study of CD8 T cells in ankylosing spondylitis. Whole-study findings and limits: Significantly higher representation of disease-linked clones was reported for matched ankylosing spondylitis synovial fluid. Reactive arthritis synovial fluid and blood were previously reported to contain some motif variants. Blood of patients with ankylosing spondylitis appeared to be characterized by a TCR beta motif of 8 or 9 highly homologous variants.

The TCR comes from a male donor with ankylosing spondylitis. Sequences were obtained from blood, either unsorted or a sorted T cell fraction (not recorded which).

CDR3 sequence (DNA): TGTGCCAGCAGCTTAGGGCTAGTCCGGAATGAGCAGTTCTTC. It is translated as CASSLGLVRNEQFF. The chain employs TRBV7-2 and TRBJ2-1; the D is unclear. The V end was cut by 1 base, the J end by 7 bases, with 11 bases between. Per the germline V gene, CDR1 is SGHTA and CDR2 is FQGNSA. The CDR3 has 14 amino acids. Full variable domain (outside the CDR3, taken from reference TRBV7-2 and TRBJ2-1): GAGVSQSPSNKVTEKGKDVELRCDPISGHTALYWYRQSLGQGLEFLIYFQGNSAPDKSGLPSDRFSAERTGGSVSTLTIQRTQQEDSAVYLCASSLGLVRNEQFFGPGTRLTVL.